These T cell receptor beta chains were read from a single sample in a study of T cell clones after liver transplantation. Data came from immunoSEQ multiplex PCR; TCRdb stores just in-frame clones and leaves some out. The sample shows 50,000 or so clones, roughly 71% of them seen only once. The sequenced sample was CD4+ T cells from blood, obtained roughly 56 months after liver transplant. Source of these receptors: a human patient who received a liver transplant. Some of the T cells may derive from the graft donor. Each CDR3 is given with its conserved first and last residue. The D gene is left open where the match is weak. The listing skips clone size in some rows; elsewhere it reads once, few, many or a size class.

size	V	J	D	CDR3	DNA
NA	TRBV2	TRBJ2-7	TRBD1	CASRTGGTGVGDPYEQYF	TGTGCCAGCAGGACGGGGGGGACAGGGGTAGGGGACCCCTACGAGCAGTACTTC
NA	TRBV18	TRBJ1-5	TRBD1	CASSPPLGIQGANQPQHF	TGTGCCAGCTCACCACCTCTCGGGATACAGGGGGCGAACCAGCCCCAGCATTTT
NA	TRBV23-1	TRBJ2-5	NA	CASRNPGVGQETQYF	TGCGCCAGCAGAAACCCGGGGGTTGGACAAGAGACCCAGTACTTC
NA	TRBV7-2	TRBJ1-6	NA	CASSLVTQAPYSPLHF	TGTGCCAGCAGCTTAGTAACACAGGCCCCTTATTCACCCCTCCACTTT
NA	TRBV27	TRBJ2-7	TRBD2	CASSPQRGTPYEQYF	TGTGCCAGCAGTCCCCAGCGGGGCACACCCTACGAGCAGTACTTC
NA	TRBV7-9	TRBJ2-2	NA	CASSLARATGELFF	TGTGCCAGCAGCTTGGCCAGGGCCACCGGGGAGCTGTTTTTT
NA	TRBV6-5	TRBJ1-2	TRBD1	CASSYSWDRGDYTF	TGTGCCAGCAGTTACAGTTGGGACAGGGGTGACTACACCTTC
NA	TRBV5-1	TRBJ1-1	TRBD1	CASSSGTGNTEAFF	TGCGCCAGCAGCTCCGGGACAGGGAACACTGAAGCTTTCTTT
NA	TRBV28	TRBJ2-1	TRBD2	CASSSPGGTSLVTKQFF	TGTGCCAGCAGTTCCCCAGGGGGGACTAGCCTAGTTACAAAGCAGTTCTTC
NA	TRBV6-1	TRBJ2-5	TRBD1	CASSLQGARETQYF	TGTGCCAGCAGCCTTCAGGGGGCTAGGGAGACCCAGTACTTC
NA	TRBV19	TRBJ2-2	NA	CASSGTANTGELFF	TGTGCCAGTAGTGGGACGGCGAACACCGGGGAGCTGTTTTTT
NA	TRBV7-9	TRBJ1-2	NA	CASSLAGTSASGYTF	TGTGCCAGCAGCTTAGCAGGGACCTCAGCCAGCGGCTACACCTTC
NA	TRBV4-1	TRBJ2-7	NA	CASSRQAVDGIYEQYF	TGCGCCAGCAGCCGCCAAGCCGTCGACGGGATCTACGAGCAGTACTTC
NA	TRBV19	TRBJ2-7	NA	CASKQEGQLAYEQYF	TGTGCCAGCAAACAAGAGGGACAACTTGCCTACGAGCAGTACTTC
NA	TRBV27	TRBJ2-2	NA	CASSFGSRNTGELFF	TGTGCCAGCAGTTTTGGCTCAAGAAACACCGGGGAGCTGTTTTTT
NA	TRBV7-7	TRBJ2-6	NA	CASSGDNKCHSRANVLTF	TGTGCCAGCAGCGGTGACAATAAGTGCCACAGTCGGGCCAACGTCCTGACTTTC
NA	TRBV29-1	TRBJ2-3	NA	CSVEEVGTDTQYF	TGCAGCGTTGAGGAGGTCGGGACAGATACGCAGTATTTT
NA	TRBV7-2	TRBJ1-2	NA	CASSGTKNGYGYTF	TGTGCCAGCAGCGGTACTAAGAACGGATATGGCTACACCTTC
NA	TRBV5-6	TRBJ1-2	NA	CASSLPVRHYGYTF	TGTGCCAGCAGCTTGCCTGTAAGGCACTATGGCTACACCTTC
NA	TRBV7-2	TRBJ2-7	TRBD1	CASSLATGGWYEQYF	TGTGCCAGCAGCTTAGCGACAGGGGGCTGGTACGAGCAGTACTTC
NA	TRBV6-1	TRBJ1-6	NA	CASSESSPVGTNSPLHF	TGTGCCAGCAGTGAATCAAGTCCTGTGGGGACTAATTCACCCCTCCACTTT
NA	TRBV2	TRBJ2-7	TRBD1	CASSGGGQGYEQYF	TGTGCCAGCAGTGGAGGTGGACAGGGTTACGAGCAGTACTTC
NA	TRBV28	TRBJ2-1	NA	CASKGFYGEQFF	TGTGCCAGCAAGGGATTTTACGGTGAGCAGTTCTTC
NA	TRBV7-6	TRBJ2-3	NA	CASSLVVQLVEYTDTQYF	TGTGCCAGCAGCTTAGTTGTACAGCTTGTCGAATACACAGATACGCAGTATTTT
NA	TRBV29-1	TRBJ2-7	TRBD1	CSVVGQGAHEQYF	TGCAGCGTTGTGGGCCAGGGGGCCCACGAGCAGTACTTC
NA	TRBV11-3	TRBJ1-1	NA	CASSLDSSAEAFF	TGTGCCAGCAGCTTAGATAGCAGTGCTGAAGCTTTCTTT
NA	TRBV19	TRBJ2-2	NA	CASCWAPNTGELFF	TGTGCCAGCTGCTGGGCCCCGAACACCGGGGAGCTGTTTTTT
NA	TRBV5-6	TRBJ2-1	NA	CASSSTAEQFF	TGTGCCAGCAGCTCAACAGCCGAGCAGTTCTTC
NA	TRBV4-2	TRBJ1-1	TRBD1	CASSRDRGYAEAFF	TGTGCCAGCAGCCGGGACAGGGGGTACGCTGAAGCTTTCTTT
NA	TRBV4-1	TRBJ2-1	TRBD2	CASSQLSGGVNEQFF	TGCGCCAGCAGCCAACTTAGCGGGGGTGTCAATGAGCAGTTCTTC
few	TRBV11-2	TRBJ2-5	TRBD2	CASSPRTSGETQYF	TGTGCCAGCAGCCCCAGGACTAGCGGAGAGACCCAGTACTTC
many	TRBV6-5	TRBJ1-2	NA	CASSVDRSYGYTF	TGTGCCAGCAGTGTCGACAGGAGCTATGGCTACACCTTC
NA	TRBV30	TRBJ1-3	TRBD1	CAWNGDSSFSGNTIYF	TGTGCCTGGAACGGGGACAGCTCGTTCTCTGGAAACACCATATATTTT
few	TRBV9	TRBJ1-1	NA	CASSMNTEAFF	TGTGCCAGCAGCATGAACACTGAAGCTTTCTTT
NA	TRBV5-1	TRBJ2-1	TRBD1	CASSTSDRNNEQFF	TGCGCCAGCAGCACCTCGGACAGGAACAATGAGCAGTTCTTC
NA	TRBV5-1	TRBJ2-7	NA	CASSFDYEQYF	TGCGCCAGCAGCTTTGACTACGAGCAGTACTTC
few	TRBV2	TRBJ1-2	NA	CASSVLSGGYGYTF	TGTGCCAGCAGTGTCCTTAGTGGAGGATATGGCTACACCTTC
NA	TRBV11-3	TRBJ2-3	TRBD2	CASSLEYRGGSTDTQYF	TGTGCCAGCAGCTTAGAATACCGCGGGGGAAGCACAGATACGCAGTATTTT
once	TRBV28	TRBJ2-1	NA	CASSSHLSARNEQFF	TGTGCCAGCAGTTCACACCTCTCGGCGAGGAATGAGCAGTTCTTC
NA	TRBV19	TRBJ1-5	NA	CASSIVRIYNQPQHF	TGTGCCAGTAGTATAGTCAGGATTTACAATCAGCCCCAGCATTTT
NA	TRBV7-9	TRBJ2-7	TRBD2	CASSPTASGNHF	TGTGCCAGCAGCCCAACGGCTAGCGGGAACCACTTC
NA	TRBV7-2	TRBJ1-6	TRBD1	CASSLAGQGASPLHF	TGTGCCAGCAGCTTAGCCGGACAGGGTGCTTCACCCCTCCACTTT
NA	TRBV5-1	TRBJ2-3	NA	CASSRADLTDTQYF	TGCGCCAGCAGTAGGGCAGATCTCACAGATACGCAGTATTTT
few	TRBV15	TRBJ1-2	NA	CATSRGGNYGYTF	TGTGCCACCAGCAGAGGTGGGAACTATGGCTACACCTTC
NA	TRBV4-1	TRBJ1-1	NA	CASSRPTGPTEAFF	TGCGCCAGCAGCCGACCGACAGGCCCCACTGAAGCTTTCTTT
few	TRBV2	TRBJ2-2	NA	CASNVGNTGELFF	TGTGCCAGCAACGTAGGGAACACCGGGGAGCTGTTTTTT
NA	TRBV19	TRBJ2-4	NA	CASSADSSPPDF	TGTGCCAGTAGTGCGGACAGTTCCCCCCCGGACTTC
few	TRBV6-4	TRBJ1-1	TRBD1	CASRLTGGRTEAFF	TGTGCCAGCAGACTAACAGGGGGTCGAACTGAAGCTTTCTTT
NA	TRBV6-1	TRBJ2-2	TRBD1	CASRSGTGGTGELFF	TGTGCCAGCAGATCCGGGACAGGGGGTACCGGGGAGCTGTTTTTT
NA	TRBV29-1	TRBJ2-1	NA	CSVASSVSASEQFF	TGCAGCGTTGCTTCTAGTGTCTCCGCTTCTGAGCAGTTCTTC
NA	TRBV11-1	TRBJ2-3	NA	CASSIEASSNTQYF	TGTGCCAGCAGCATTGAAGCCTCCTCGAATACGCAGTATTTT
few	TRBV28	TRBJ2-7	NA	CASGNRYPTYEQYF	TGTGCCAGCGGAAACAGGTATCCGACCTACGAGCAGTACTTC
NA	TRBV2	TRBJ2-3	TRBD2	CASSPGTSGVTDTQYF	TGTGCCAGCAGCCCCGGGACTAGCGGTGTTACAGATACGCAGTATTTT
NA	TRBV18	TRBJ2-1	NA	CASSPRADNEQFF	TGTGCCAGCTCACCTCGGGCCGACAATGAGCAGTTCTTC
few	TRBV5-1	TRBJ2-3	TRBD2	CASSLAGTGLAWDTQYF	TGCGCCAGCAGCTTGGCGGGGACGGGACTAGCCTGGGATACGCAGTATTTT
once	TRBV6-1	TRBJ1-5	TRBD1	CASSGQGDQPQHF	TGTGCCAGCAGCGGACAGGGGGATCAGCCCCAGCATTTT
NA	TRBV19	TRBJ2-2	NA	CASSIEGSGELFF	TGTGCCAGTAGTATTGAGGGATCCGGGGAGCTGTTTTTT
NA	TRBV25-1	TRBJ2-5	TRBD1	CASSTGGIIETQYF	TGTGCCAGCAGTACAGGGGGGATAATTGAGACCCAGTACTTC
NA	TRBV18	TRBJ1-6	TRBD1	CASSPGTGNNSPLHF	TGTGCCAGCTCACCCGGGACAGGGAATAATTCACCCCTCCACTTT
once	TRBV19	TRBJ1-2	NA	CASSIEFNYGYTF	TGTGCCAGTAGTATCGAGTTTAACTATGGCTACACCTTC